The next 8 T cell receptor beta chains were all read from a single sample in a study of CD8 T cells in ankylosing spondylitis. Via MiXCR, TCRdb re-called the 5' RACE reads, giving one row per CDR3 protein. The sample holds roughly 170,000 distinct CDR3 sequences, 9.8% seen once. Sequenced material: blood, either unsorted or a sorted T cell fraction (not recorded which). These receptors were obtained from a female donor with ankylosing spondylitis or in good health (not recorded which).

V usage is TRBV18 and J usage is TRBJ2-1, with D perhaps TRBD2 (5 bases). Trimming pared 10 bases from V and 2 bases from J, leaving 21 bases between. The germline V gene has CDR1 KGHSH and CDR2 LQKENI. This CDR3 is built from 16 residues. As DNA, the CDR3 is TGTGCCACCCAACTTAAGGATCTAGCAGCCTACAATGAGCAGTTCTTC. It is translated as CATQLKDLAAYNEQFF.

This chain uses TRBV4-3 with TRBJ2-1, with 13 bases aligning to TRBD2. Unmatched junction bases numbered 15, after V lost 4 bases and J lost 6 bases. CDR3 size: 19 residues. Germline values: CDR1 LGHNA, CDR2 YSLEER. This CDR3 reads CASSLRLQLAGGPGNEQFF. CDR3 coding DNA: TGCGCCAGCAGCCTCCGCCTCCAACTAGCGGGAGGGCCAGGCAATGAGCAGTTCTTC.

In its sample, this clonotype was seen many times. The CDR3 here is CASSAGGNTEAFF. As DNA, the CDR3 is TGTGCCAGCAGCGCGGGGGGGAACACTGAAGCTTTCTTT. This chain uses TRBV7-9 with TRBJ1-1, with a tentative D call TRBD1 (5 bases). V was shortened by 5 bases and J by 1 base, with 8 bases between the two germline ends. The CDR3 sequence is 13 residues long. Germline CDR1 reads SEHNR; CDR2 reads FQNEAQ (reference sequence). The complete variable domain, with remaining parts taken from reference TRBV7-9 and TRBJ1-1, reads DTGVSQNPRHKITKRGQNVTFRCDPISEHNRLYWYRQTLGQGPEFLTYFQNEAQLEKSRLLSDRFSAERPKGSFSTLEIQRTEQGDSAMYLCASSAGGNTEAFFGQGTRLTVV.

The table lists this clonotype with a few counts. Here the CDR3 DNA reads TGTGCCAGCACCATGGACAGCCAAGAGACCCAGTACTTC. Translation: CASTMDSQETQYF. The V and J genes are TRBV6-2 or TRBV6-3 and TRBJ2-5, with a weak D call TRBD1 (6 bases). The CDR3 is 13 residues long. Germline V CDR1 and CDR2: MNHEY, SVGEGT. With 7 bases removed from V and 1 base from J, the gap between germline ends came to 10 bases.

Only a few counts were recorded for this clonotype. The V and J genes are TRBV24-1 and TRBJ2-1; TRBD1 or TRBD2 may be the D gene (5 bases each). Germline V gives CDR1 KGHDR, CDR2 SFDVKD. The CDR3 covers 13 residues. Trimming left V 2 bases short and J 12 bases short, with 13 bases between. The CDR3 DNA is TGTGCCACCAGTGATTCGAGAGAGAGGGGGCAGTTCTTC. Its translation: CATSDSRERGQFF.

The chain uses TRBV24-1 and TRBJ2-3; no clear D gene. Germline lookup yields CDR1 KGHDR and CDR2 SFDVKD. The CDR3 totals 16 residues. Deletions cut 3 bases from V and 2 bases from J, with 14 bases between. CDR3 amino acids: CATSDESRSNTDTQYF. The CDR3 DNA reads TGTGCCACCAGTGATGAGAGTCGTTCCAACACAGATACGCAGTATTTT.

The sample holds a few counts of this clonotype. In DNA form, the CDR3 reads TGTGCCACCAGCAGAGGGGGTAGCGGGAGTGAGACCCAGTACTTC. The encoded protein is CATSRGGSGSETQYF. The V and J genes are TRBV15 and TRBJ2-5; 9 nucleotides match TRBD2. CDR3 length equals 15 residues. Germline assignment: CDR1 LNHNV and CDR2 YYDKDF (reference sequence). V gave up 1 base and J gave up 5 bases; unmatched junction bases: 5.

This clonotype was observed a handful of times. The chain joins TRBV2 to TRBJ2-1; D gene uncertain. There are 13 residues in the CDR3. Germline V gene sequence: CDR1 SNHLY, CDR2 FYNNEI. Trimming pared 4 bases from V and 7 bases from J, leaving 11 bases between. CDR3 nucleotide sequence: TGTGCCAGCAGTGTGCGTGGTAGGAATGAGCAGTTCTTC. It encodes CASSVRGRNEQFF.